This passage covers 6 T cell receptor beta chains from one sample sequenced in a study of cytomegalovirus exposure and HLA in healthy donors. 60 Vbeta and 13 Jbeta primers were used in PCR. TCRdb's table, derived via immunoSEQ multiplex PCR, lists solely in-frame clones and lacks some. The sample comprises 150,000 to 200,000 clones, more than 9.5% of which are singletons, and 7.8% rests with the top ten. The sample was PBMCs. The receptor set was obtained from a man in his forties or fifties in good health and CMV-seropositive.

The rearrangement uses TRBV5-1 and TRBJ2-3, with 12 positions matching TRBD2. Germline CDR1 and CDR2: SGHRS and YFSETQ. The CDR3 consists of 16 residues. With V trimmed by 0 bases and J by 6 bases, 5 bases remained unmatched. The CDR3 protein is CASSLGTSGGSDTQYF. DNA of the CDR3: TGCGCCAGCAGCTTGGGTACTAGCGGGGGGTCCGATACGCAGTATTTT.

V is TRBV29-1 and J is TRBJ1-1, with D possibly matching TRBD1 (5 bases). Germline CDR1 reads SQVTM; CDR2 reads ANQGSEA. V was cut by 7 bases and J by 1 base, with 10 bases left in between. This CDR3 has 12 amino acids. CDR3 in amino acids: CSGGHPNTEAFF. The CDR3 nucleotides are TGCAGCGGTGGACACCCGAACACTGAAGCTTTCTTT.

This clone was counted only a few times. This chain connects TRBV7-8 to TRBJ2-4, with D possibly TRBD2 on 5 matching bases. The V end lost 1 base, the J end lost 6 bases, and 10 bases lay between the germline ends. The CDR3 extends over 14 amino acids. Germline values: CDR1 SGHVS, CDR2 FQNEAQ. The CDR3 spells CASSLGGSGNIQYF. CDR3 in DNA: TGTGCCAGCAGCTTAGGAGGGTCGGGAAACATTCAGTACTTC.

In DNA, the CDR3 is TGTGCCAGCAGCCAAGAACCGACAGCCTACTATGGCTACACCTTC. It translates to CASSQEPTAYYGYTF. V is TRBV4-2 and J is TRBJ1-2; D may be TRBD1 (5 bases). The CDR3 loop spans 15 amino acids. V was clipped by 0 bases and J by 3 bases, with 11 bases between them. Germline V gene data show CDR1 as LGHNA and CDR2 as YNFKEQ.

This clone was picked up a small number of times. V usage is TRBV2 and J usage is TRBJ2-5, with D perhaps matching TRBD1 (6 bases). V lost 6 bases and J 5 bases, leaving 10 bases between the germline ends. CDR3 length equals 12 residues. Germline V gene data show CDR1 as SNHLY and CDR2 as FYNNEI. This CDR3 reads CASRAGVETQYF. DNA of the CDR3: TGTGCCAGCAGGGCAGGGGTGGAGACCCAGTACTTC.

This sequence joins TRBV5-1 and TRBJ1-4; possibly TRBD1 for D (5 bases). The germline gives CDR1 SGHRS, CDR2 YFSETQ. V gave up 7 bases and J gave up 7 bases, with 14 bases separating them. The CDR3 spans 13 residues. The CDR3 reads CASCGGTCEKLFF. The CDR3 coding sequence is TGCGCCAGCTGTGGGGGGACCTGTGAAAAACTGTTTTTT.